The 3 T cell receptor beta chains below come from one sample, sequenced in a study of CD8 T cells in Susac syndrome. Reverse transcription used roughly 0.5 to 1 ug RNA and random hexamers. TCRdb redid the calling of the immunoSEQ multiplex PCR reads with MiXCR, one entry per CDR3 protein. Of approximately 100,000 distinct CDR3 sequences listed, about 90% were seen once; the top ten hold about 0.15%. Sample: CD4+ T cells from PBMCs. The receptors originated from a human donor in good health.

This clonotype was seen a handful of times. The chain employs TRBV6-5 and TRBJ1-1, with D possibly TRBD1 on 6 matching bases. The CDR3 contains 13 residues. V was trimmed by 3 bases and J by 3 bases, leaving 8 bases between them. CDR1 is MNHEY and CDR2 is SVGAGI in the germline V gene. Here the CDR3 reads CASSYAGDTEAFF. The CDR3 bases are TGTGCCAGCAGTTATGCAGGGGACACTGAAGCTTTCTTT.

The CDR3 nucleotides read TGTGCCAGCAGCAAAACAGGGAAGAATGGGTACGAGCAGTACTTC. Translation: CASSKTGKNGYEQYF. V and J are TRBV12-3 or TRBV12-4 and TRBJ2-7, with a tentative D call TRBD1 (6 bases). V was clipped by 6 bases and J by 4 bases, with 19 bases between them. This CDR3 contains 15 residues.

The chain recombines TRBV25-1 with TRBJ2-7, with no clear D. V was clipped by 0 bases and J by 0 bases, with 9 bases between them. CDR1 is MGHDK, CDR2 SYGVNS, per germline. The CDR3 runs to 15 residues. CDR3 residues: CASSEYGVSSYEQYF. As DNA, the CDR3 is TGTGCCAGCAGTGAATATGGGGTTAGCTCCTACGAGCAGTACTTC.